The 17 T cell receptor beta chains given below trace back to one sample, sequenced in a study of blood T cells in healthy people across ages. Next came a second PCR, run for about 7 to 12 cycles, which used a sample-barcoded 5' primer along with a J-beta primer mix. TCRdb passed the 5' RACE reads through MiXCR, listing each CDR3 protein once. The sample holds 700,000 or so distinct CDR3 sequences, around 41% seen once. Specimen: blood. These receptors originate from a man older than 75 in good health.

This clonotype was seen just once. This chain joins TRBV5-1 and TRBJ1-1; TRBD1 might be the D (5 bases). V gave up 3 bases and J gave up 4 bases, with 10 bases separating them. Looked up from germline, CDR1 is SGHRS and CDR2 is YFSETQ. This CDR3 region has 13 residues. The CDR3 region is CASSSQGGTEAFF. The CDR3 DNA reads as TGCGCCAGCAGCTCCCAGGGTGGCACTGAAGCTTTCTTT.

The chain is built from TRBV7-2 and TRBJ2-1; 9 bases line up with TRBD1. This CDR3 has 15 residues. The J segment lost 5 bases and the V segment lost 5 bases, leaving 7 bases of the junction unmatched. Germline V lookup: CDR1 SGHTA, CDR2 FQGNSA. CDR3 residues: CASSTTGGNDNEQFF. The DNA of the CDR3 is TGTGCCAGCAGCACCACAGGGGGCAACGACAATGAGCAGTTCTTC.

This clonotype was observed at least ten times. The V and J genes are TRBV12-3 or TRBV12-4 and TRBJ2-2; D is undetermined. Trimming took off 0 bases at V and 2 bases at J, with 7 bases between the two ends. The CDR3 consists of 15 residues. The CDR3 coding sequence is TGTGCCAGCAGTTTAGCCGGCCGAAACACCGGGGAGCTGTTTTTT. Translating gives CASSLAGRNTGELFF.

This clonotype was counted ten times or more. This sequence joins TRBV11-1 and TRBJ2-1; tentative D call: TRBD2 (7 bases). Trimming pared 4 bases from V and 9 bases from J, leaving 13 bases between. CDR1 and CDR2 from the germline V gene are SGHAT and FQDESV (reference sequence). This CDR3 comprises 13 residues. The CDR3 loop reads CASSSHREGEQFF. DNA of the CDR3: TGTGCCAGCAGCTCGCACAGGGAGGGTGAGCAGTTCTTC.

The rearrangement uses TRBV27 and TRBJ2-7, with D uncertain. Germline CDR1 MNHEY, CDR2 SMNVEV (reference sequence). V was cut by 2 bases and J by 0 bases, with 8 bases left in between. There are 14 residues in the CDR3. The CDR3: CASSLGYGSYEQYF. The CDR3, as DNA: TGTGCCAGCAGTTTAGGTTACGGCTCCTACGAGCAGTACTTC.

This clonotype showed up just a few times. The CDR3 DNA sequence: TGTGCCAGCAGTGCGGGGGGGGTATACGAGCAGTACTTC. Translated: CASSAGGVYEQYF. V gene TRBV12-3 or TRBV12-4 combines with J gene TRBJ2-7, with 9 positions matching TRBD2. V gave up 5 bases and J gave up 4 bases; unmatched junction bases: 3. The CDR3 runs 13 residues.

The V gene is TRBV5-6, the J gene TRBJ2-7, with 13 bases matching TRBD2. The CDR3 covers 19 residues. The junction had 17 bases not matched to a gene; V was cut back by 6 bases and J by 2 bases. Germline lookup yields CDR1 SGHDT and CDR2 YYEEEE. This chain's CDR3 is CASTLRRGTSGTKTYEQYF. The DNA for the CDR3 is TGTGCCAGCACCCTCCGAAGGGGGACTAGCGGGACGAAAACCTACGAGCAGTACTTC. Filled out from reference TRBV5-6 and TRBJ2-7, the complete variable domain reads DAGVTQSPTHLIKTRGQQVTLRCSPKSGHDTVSWYQQALGQGPQFIFQYYEEEERQRGNFPDRFSGHQFPNYSSELNVNALLLGDSALYLCASTLRRGTSGTKTYEQYFGPGTRLTVT.

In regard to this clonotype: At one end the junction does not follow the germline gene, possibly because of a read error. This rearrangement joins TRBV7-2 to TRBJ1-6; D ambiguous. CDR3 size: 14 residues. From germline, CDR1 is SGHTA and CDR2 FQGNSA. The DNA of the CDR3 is TGTGCCGGCAGCTTAGATTCGAGAAATTCACCCCTCCACTTT. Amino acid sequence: CAGSLDSRNSPLHF.

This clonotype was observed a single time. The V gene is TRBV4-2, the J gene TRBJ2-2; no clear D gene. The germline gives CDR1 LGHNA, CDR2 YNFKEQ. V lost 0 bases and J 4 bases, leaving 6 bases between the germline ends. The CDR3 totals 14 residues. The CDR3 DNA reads TGTGCCAGCAGCCAAGACCGGTTCACCGGGGAGCTGTTTTTT. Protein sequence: CASSQDRFTGELFF.

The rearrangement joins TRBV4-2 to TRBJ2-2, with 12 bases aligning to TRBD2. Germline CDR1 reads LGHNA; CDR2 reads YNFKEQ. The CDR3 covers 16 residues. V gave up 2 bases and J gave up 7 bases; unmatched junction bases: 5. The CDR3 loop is CASSQRLAGGGGELFF. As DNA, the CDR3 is TGTGCCAGCAGCCAACGTCTAGCGGGGGGGGGCGGGGAGCTGTTTTTT.

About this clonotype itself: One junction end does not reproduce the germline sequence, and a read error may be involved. The CDR3 sequence: CASIYSYNEQFF. DNA for the CDR3: TGTGCCAGCATTTACTCCTACAATGAGCAGTTCTTC. V gene TRBV6-2 or TRBV6-3 combines with J gene TRBJ2-1, with D uncertain. The germline CDR1 and CDR2 sequences are MNHEY and SVGEGT. This CDR3 contains 12 residues.

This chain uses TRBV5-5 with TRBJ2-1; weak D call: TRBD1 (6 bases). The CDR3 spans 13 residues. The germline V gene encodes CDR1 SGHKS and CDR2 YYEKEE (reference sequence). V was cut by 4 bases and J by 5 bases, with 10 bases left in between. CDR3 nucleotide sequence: TGTGCCAGCAGCCCGGACAGCCACAATGAGCAGTTCTTC. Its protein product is CASSPDSHNEQFF.

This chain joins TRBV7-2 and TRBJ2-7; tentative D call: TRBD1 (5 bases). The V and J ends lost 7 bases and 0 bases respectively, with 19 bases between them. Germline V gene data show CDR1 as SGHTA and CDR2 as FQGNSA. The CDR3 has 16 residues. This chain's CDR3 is CASNMGRTQSSYEQYF. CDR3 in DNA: TGTGCCAGCAACATGGGGCGGACCCAGAGCTCCTACGAGCAGTACTTC. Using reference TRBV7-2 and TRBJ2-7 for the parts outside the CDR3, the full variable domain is GAGVSQSPSNKVTEKGKDVELRCDPISGHTALYWYRQSLGQGLEFLIYFQGNSAPDKSGLPSDRFSAERTGGSVSTLTIQRTQQEDSAVYLCASNMGRTQSSYEQYFGPGTRLTVT.

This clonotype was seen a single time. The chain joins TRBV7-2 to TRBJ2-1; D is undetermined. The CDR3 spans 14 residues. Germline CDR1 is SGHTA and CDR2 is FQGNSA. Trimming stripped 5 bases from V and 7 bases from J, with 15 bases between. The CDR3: CASSVGATLNEQFF. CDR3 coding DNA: TGTGCCAGCAGCGTAGGCGCGACTCTGAATGAGCAGTTCTTC.

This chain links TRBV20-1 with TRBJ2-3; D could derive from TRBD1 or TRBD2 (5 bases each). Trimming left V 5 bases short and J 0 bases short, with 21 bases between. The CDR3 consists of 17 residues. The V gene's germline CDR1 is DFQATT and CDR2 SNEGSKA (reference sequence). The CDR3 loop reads CSAVTRGSPPSTDTQYF. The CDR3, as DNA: TGCAGTGCTGTTACTAGGGGATCACCACCTAGCACAGATACGCAGTATTTT.

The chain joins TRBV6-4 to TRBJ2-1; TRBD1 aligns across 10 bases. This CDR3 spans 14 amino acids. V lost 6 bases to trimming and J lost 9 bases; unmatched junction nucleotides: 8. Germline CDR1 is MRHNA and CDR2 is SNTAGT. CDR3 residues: CASSAGQGIGEQFF. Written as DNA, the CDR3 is TGTGCCAGCAGCGCGGGACAGGGGATTGGTGAGCAGTTCTTC.

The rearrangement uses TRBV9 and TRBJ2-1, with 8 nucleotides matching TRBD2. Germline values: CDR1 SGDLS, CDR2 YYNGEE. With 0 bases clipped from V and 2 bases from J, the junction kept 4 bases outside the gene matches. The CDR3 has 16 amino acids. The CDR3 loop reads CASSVVNGGAYNEQFF. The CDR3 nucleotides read TGTGCCAGCAGCGTAGTTAACGGGGGGGCCTACAATGAGCAGTTCTTC.